Following are 6 T cell receptor beta chains from one sample sequenced in a study of patients and donors after allogeneic stem cell transplantation. TCRdb fed the RT-PCR reads into MiXCR, producing one record per CDR3 protein. The data contain 100,000 to 120,000 distinct CDR3 sequences, around 36% of them seen just once; the ten biggest clones take up approximately 30%. Sample: blood, either unsorted or a sorted T cell fraction (not recorded which). Receptors originate from a human donor who was either an allogeneic HSCT recipient or a stem cell or donor lymphocyte infusion donor (not recorded which). It is not recorded whose cells these are; they may come from a transplant donor.

This clonotype has ten or more counts. The chain joins TRBV5-1 to TRBJ1-2; TRBD1 might be the D (6 bases). The CDR3 has 11 residues. V was clipped by 9 bases and J by 5 bases, with 11 bases between them. Germline values: CDR1 SGHRS, CDR2 YFSETQ. In DNA, the CDR3 is TGCGCCACCAGGGGACATTATGGCTACACCTTC. Protein: CATRGHYGYTF.

The V and J genes are TRBV20-1 and TRBJ1-5, with a tentative D call TRBD1 (5 bases). The CDR3 sequence is 17 residues long. V was pared by 0 bases and J by 3 bases, with 18 bases between. The germline V gene encodes CDR1 DFQATT and CDR2 SNEGSKA (reference sequence). The DNA for the CDR3 is TGCAGTGCTAGAGATCTGGGCCAGGGCCGGGTCAATCAGCCCCAGCATTTT. Translation gives CSARDLGQGRVNQPQHF.

The chain couples TRBV28 to TRBJ1-4; no definite D call. Per germline, CDR1 MDHEN and CDR2 SYDVKM. Trimming took 6 bases from V and 4 from J, leaving 12 bases between them. The CDR3 is 14 amino acids. CDR3 DNA: TGTGCCAGCAGCAAAAGGAGTTTTAATGAAAAACTGTTTTTT. Its translation: CASSKRSFNEKLFF.

This clonotype was found a few times. The genes are TRBV7-9 and TRBJ1-1; 9 bases line up with TRBD1. Germline CDR1 reads SEHNR; CDR2 reads FQNEAQ (reference sequence). V shed 5 bases and J 4 bases; nucleotides not matched to a gene: 2. The CDR3 is 13 amino acids. The CDR3, as DNA: TGTGCCAGCAGCCAGACAGGGGGCACTGAAGCTTTCTTT. It translates to CASSQTGGTEAFF. The variable domain in full, completed from reference TRBV7-9 and TRBJ1-1, reads DTGVSQNPRHKITKRGQNVTFRCDPISEHNRLYWYRQTLGQGPEFLTYFQNEAQLEKSRLLSDRFSAERPKGSFSTLEIQRTEQGDSAMYLCASSQTGGTEAFFGQGTRLTVV.

A few counts support this clonotype. This sequence joins TRBV24-1 and TRBJ2-2; no clear D. V gave up 9 bases and J gave up 2 bases, with 12 bases separating them. Germline CDR1 KGHDR, CDR2 SFDVKD. The CDR3 has 14 amino acids. DNA for the CDR3: TGTGCCACCGGTATTCACAGAAACACCGGGGAGCTGTTTTTT. Translating gives CATGIHRNTGELFF.

This chain uses TRBV14 with TRBJ1-1, with D perhaps matching TRBD1 (6 bases). The CDR3 consists of 16 residues. Germline V CDR1 and CDR2: SGHDN, FVKESK. Trimming shortened V by 4 bases and J by 0 bases, and 15 bases separated the two germline ends. The CDR3 here is CASSPLGGPMNTEAFF. Here the CDR3 DNA reads TGTGCCAGCAGCCCTCTCGGGGGGCCCATGAACACTGAAGCTTTCTTT.